These T cell receptor beta chains were read from a single sample in a study of blood T cell repertoires in COVID-19. Profiling relied on immunoSEQ multiplex PCR, and the TCRdb table lists in-frame clones only, not all of them. The data contain about 250,000 clones, approximately 83% of them singletons. Material: peripheral blood. The receptors come from a human donor in a cohort sampled during active COVID-19. Both conserved end residues are part of each CDR3. A D gene is named only where the DNA matches it firmly. Rows may omit the clone size; those that give it use once, few, many or a size class.

J	size	V	D	DNA	CDR3
TRBJ2-2	.	TRBV4-1	TRBD1	TGCGCCAGCAGCCGGACAGGGGGATTCACCGGGGAGCTGTTTTTT	CASSRTGGFTGELFF
TRBJ2-7	.	TRBV6-5	TRBD1	TGTGCCAGCAGTTACTCGGGACAGGGGGAGGGTTACGAGCAGTACTTC	CASSYSGQGEGYEQYF
TRBJ1-1	.	TRBV18	TRBD1	TGTGCCAGCTCACCAACACCCGGGACAGGGACTAGCACTGAAGCTTTCTTT	CASSPTPGTGTSTEAFF
TRBJ1-5	.	TRBV5-1	.	TGCGCCAGCAGCCAAGTACCCCTGACAGGTTTCAATCAGCCCCAGCATTTT	CASSQVPLTGFNQPQHF
TRBJ2-1	.	TRBV12-5	TRBD1	TGTGCTAGTGGTTTGGGACAGGGGGCGTCGTACAATGAGCAGTTCTTC	CASGLGQGASYNEQFF
TRBJ1-2	.	TRBV7-2	TRBD1	TGTGCCAGCAGCTCAGCCGGGACAGGAGCCTACACCTTC	CASSSAGTGAYTF
TRBJ1-2	many	TRBV5-8	TRBD1	TGTGCCAGCAGCTCGACAGGGTTGGGCTATGGCTACACCTTC	CASSSTGLGYGYTF
TRBJ1-2	once	TRBV25-1	TRBD1	TGTGCCAGCACCTCAACAGGGGGATTCGGCTATGGCTACACCTTC	CASTSTGGFGYGYTF
TRBJ2-3	.	TRBV10-2	.	TGCGCCACCCGAGGGGGGAGGGGAACGCAGTATTTT	CATRGGRGTQYF
TRBJ2-1	few	TRBV5-4	.	TGTGCCAGCAGCTTGGGTTCCGGGGGGCCCTACAATGAGCAGTTCTTC	CASSLGSGGPYNEQFF
TRBJ2-6	.	TRBV18	.	TGTGCCAGCTCAACAGACTCTGGGGCCAACGTCCTGACTTTC	CASSTDSGANVLTF
TRBJ1-6	.	TRBV27	.	TGTGCCAGCAGTTCGTGGGGGCATAATTCACCCCTCCACTTT	CASSSWGHNSPLHF
TRBJ2-1	.	TRBV28	TRBD2	TGTGCCAGCAGTTTACCCATGACTCCGGGACTAGCGGGAGGGCCCTTAAACAATGAGCAGTTCTTC	CASSLPMTPGLAGGPLNNEQFF
TRBJ1-1	.	TRBV10-3	.	TGTGCTTCTCAAGGTCCGGAGCTGAACACTGAAGCTTTCTTT	CASQGPELNTEAFF
TRBJ2-3	.	TRBV5-1	.	TGCGCCAGCAACGAACAGGGGAGGGATACGCAGTATTTT	CASNEQGRDTQYF
TRBJ1-2	.	TRBV27	TRBD1	TGTGCCAGCAGTTTACAAACAGGGGGCAACTATGGCTACACCTTC	CASSLQTGGNYGYTF
TRBJ1-4	.	TRBV29-1	TRBD1	TGCAGCGTCGGCAGGGGGAATGAAAAACTGTTTTTT	CSVGRGNEKLFF
TRBJ2-1	once	TRBV5-1	.	TGCGCCAGCAGCTTAACTAGTTTCAACAATGAGCAGTTCTTC	CASSLTSFNNEQFF
TRBJ1-4	.	TRBV15	.	TGTGCCACCAGCGGACTTGTGGGCAGTGAAAAACTGTTTTTT	CATSGLVGSEKLFF
TRBJ2-5	.	TRBV28	TRBD1	TGTGCCAGCCGAACCCCCCTAATGACAGGGGAAGAGACCCAGTACTTC	CASRTPLMTGEETQYF
TRBJ2-5	.	TRBV12-3/TRBV12-4	.	TGTGCCAGCAGTCGAGACAGACAAGAGACCCAGTACTTC	CASSRDRQETQYF
TRBJ2-5	once	TRBV5-1	TRBD1	TGCGCCAGCAGCTTGGACGGGGCAGGGGGACAAGAGACCCAGTACTTC	CASSLDGAGGQETQYF
TRBJ2-5	.	TRBV10-1	.	TGCGCCAGCAGTGATTCCGGGAGCGAGACCCAGTACTTC	CASSDSGSETQYF
TRBJ2-1	.	TRBV4-1	TRBD2	TGCGCCAGCAGCCAAGATGCCCTAGCGGGAGACAATGAGCAGTTCTTC	CASSQDALAGDNEQFF
TRBJ2-5	.	TRBV25-1	.	TGTGCCAGCAGTGAGGCAGGCCCGTCCCAAGAGACCCAGTACTTC	CASSEAGPSQETQYF
TRBJ1-1	.	TRBV19	.	TGTGCCAGTAGTGCCTACTACGACGGCGGGAACACTGAAGCTTTCTTT	CASSAYYDGGNTEAFF
TRBJ1-5	.	TRBV11-2	TRBD1	TGTGCCAGCAGCTTAGGGGACAGGGGGAATCAGCCCCAGCATTTT	CASSLGDRGNQPQHF
TRBJ1-2	.	TRBV10-2	.	TGCGCCAGCAGTGAAGCGGGAGGCTATGGCTACACCTTC	CASSEAGGYGYTF
TRBJ1-1	.	TRBV12-3/TRBV12-4	.	TGTGCCAGCAGTTTATTGTACAGGACTGAAGCTTTCTTT	CASSLLYRTEAFF
TRBJ1-1	.	TRBV9	.	TGTGCCAGCAGCGTCCGGGACAAAAACACTGAAGCTTTCTTT	CASSVRDKNTEAFF
TRBJ2-3	few	TRBV19	TRBD2	TGTGCCAGTAGTCTGGGACTAGCCGCAGATACGCAGTATTTT	CASSLGLAADTQYF
TRBJ1-1	few	TRBV27	.	TGTGCCAGCAGTTTCAAAGCGAACACTGAAGCTTTCTTT	CASSFKANTEAFF
TRBJ1-5	.	TRBV12-3/TRBV12-4	TRBD1	TGTGCCAGCAAAGTAGGGGGCCCTCAGCCCCAGCATTTT	CASKVGGPQPQHF
TRBJ2-7	.	TRBV4-1	TRBD2	TGCGCCAGCAGTCTCGGACTAGCGGGAGGGCCGGTAGACGAGCAGTACTTC	CASSLGLAGGPVDEQYF
TRBJ2-5	.	TRBV24-1	.	TGTGCCACACAAGGGGCAGGAAAGGGCCAGTACTTC	CATQGAGKGQYF
TRBJ1-6	.	TRBV19	.	TGTGCCAGTAGTGAACCCAGGGTTAATTCACCCCTCCACTTT	CASSEPRVNSPLHF
TRBJ1-5	.	TRBV7-8	TRBD1	TGTGCCAGCAGCCGTGGGCTCACAGGGGGGGATCAGCCCCAGCATTTT	CASSRGLTGGDQPQHF
TRBJ2-2	.	TRBV5-1	.	TGCGCCAGCAGCTTGGACTTGACTACGAACACCGGGGAGCTGTTTTTT	CASSLDLTTNTGELFF
TRBJ2-1	.	TRBV5-4	TRBD2	TGTGCCAGCAGCGTTCCTAGCGGGACGGGTTACAATGAGCAGTTCTTC	CASSVPSGTGYNEQFF
TRBJ1-2	.	TRBV2	TRBD1	TGTGCCAGCAGCGGCCCACAGGGGGCAGACTATGGCTACACCTTC	CASSGPQGADYGYTF
TRBJ2-7	.	TRBV11-2	TRBD1	TGTGCCAGCAGTCCTGCCGGGACAGGAATCTACGAGCAGTACTTC	CASSPAGTGIYEQYF
TRBJ2-5	.	TRBV7-9	.	TGTGCCAGCAGCTTAAGCGGACAAGAGACCCAGTACTTC	CASSLSGQETQYF
TRBJ2-3	.	TRBV7-3	TRBD2	TGTGCCAGCAGCTTGCGGGGGGGCCCGACAGATACGCAGTATTTT	CASSLRGGPTDTQYF
TRBJ2-2	.	TRBV11-3	.	TGTGCCAGCAGCCACCTAGCGACGGCCGGGGAGCTGTTTTTT	CASSHLATAGELFF
TRBJ2-3	.	TRBV6-5	.	TGTGCCAGCAGTTACTCCCCCAGCGCCAGCACAGATACGCAGTATTTT	CASSYSPSASTDTQYF
TRBJ1-2	.	TRBV29-1	.	TGCAGCGTTGGGCAGGGTGACTATGGCTACACCTTC	CSVGQGDYGYTF
TRBJ1-5	.	TRBV19	.	TGTGCCAGTAGTCCCCGGGTAGGGGCAACAGCGCGGCCCCAGCATTTT	CASSPRVGATARPQHF
TRBJ1-2	.	TRBV10-3	TRBD1	TGTGCCATCAGTGAGACAGGGGACGGCTACACCTTC	CAISETGDGYTF
TRBJ1-2	.	TRBV5-8	.	TGTGCCAGCAGCTTACAGGGCCTGGGTGGCTACACCTTC	CASSLQGLGGYTF
TRBJ2-5	.	TRBV27	TRBD1	TGTGCCAGCAGCCTGACAGGGGGCGGATTAGAGACCCAGTACTTC	CASSLTGGGLETQYF
TRBJ1-1	many	TRBV4-1	TRBD1	TGCGCCAGCAGCCGCCTTGGACAGGCGAACACTGAAGCTTTCTTT	CASSRLGQANTEAFF
TRBJ1-2	.	TRBV28	TRBD1	TGTGCCAGCAGTTTATTCGCGGGGGTAAAGAGGGGACAGGGGATCGACTATGGCTACACCTTC	CASSLFAGVKRGQGIDYGYTF
TRBJ2-1	.	TRBV12-3/TRBV12-4	TRBD1	TGTGCCAGCAGACCACCAGGGGGCCATGAGCAGTTCTTC	CASRPPGGHEQFF
TRBJ2-7	.	TRBV7-9	.	TGTGCCAGCAGCCGGGGGACAGAGACCTACGAGCAGTACTTC	CASSRGTETYEQYF
TRBJ2-5	.	TRBV27	TRBD2	TGTGCCAGCACAAAGGGAGCGGGAAGGCGGGAGACCCAGTACTTC	CASTKGAGRRETQYF
TRBJ2-5	.	TRBV3-1/TRBV3-2	TRBD2	TGTGCCAGCAGCCAAGATCGCAGCGGGGGGGCCCAAGAGACCCAGTACTTC	CASSQDRSGGAQETQYF
TRBJ1-1	.	TRBV11-2	.	TGTGCCAGCAGCTTAATCGGGGGGAACACTGAAGCTTTCTTT	CASSLIGGNTEAFF